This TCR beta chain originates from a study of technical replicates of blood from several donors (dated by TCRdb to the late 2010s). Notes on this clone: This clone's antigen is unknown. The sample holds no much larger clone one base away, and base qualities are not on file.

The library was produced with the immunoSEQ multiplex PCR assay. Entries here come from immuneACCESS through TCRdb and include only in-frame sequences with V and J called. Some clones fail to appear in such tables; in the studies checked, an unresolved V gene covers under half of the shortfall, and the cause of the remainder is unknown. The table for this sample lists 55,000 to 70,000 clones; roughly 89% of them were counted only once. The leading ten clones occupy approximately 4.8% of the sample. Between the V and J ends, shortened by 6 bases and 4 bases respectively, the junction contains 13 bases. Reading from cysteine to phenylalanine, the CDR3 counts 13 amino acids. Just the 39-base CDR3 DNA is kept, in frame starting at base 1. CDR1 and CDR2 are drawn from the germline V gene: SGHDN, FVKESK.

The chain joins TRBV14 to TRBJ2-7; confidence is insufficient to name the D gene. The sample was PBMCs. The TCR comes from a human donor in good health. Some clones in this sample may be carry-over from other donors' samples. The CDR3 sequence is CASSRVRWYEQYF. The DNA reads TGTGCCAGCAGTCGGGTTCGGTGGTACGAGCAGTACTTC.